This TCR beta chain was obtained from a study of blood T cell repertoires in COVID-19. Authors' analysis steps: The authors estimated nucleated cell counts from reference gene primer amplification. Generated by immunoSEQ multiplex PCR, the TCRdb table keeps only in-frame clones and is missing some. That table is the source of V, J and clone size, and D and trimming were worked out from the DNA. This table has about 120,000 clones, less than 75% appearing once. The source of this sequence is a human donor with acute or convalescent COVID-19. The donor label of this sample is uncertain. The source material was peripheral blood.

CDR3 DNA: TGTGCCAGCAGTGAAGCGCTTGGGACCAGCCGGGGGGACGAGCAGTACTTC. Amino acid sequence: CASSEALGTSRGDEQYF. V usage is TRBV2 and J usage is TRBJ2-7; 7 bases map to TRBD2. Trimming removed 0 bases from V and 5 bases from J; junction bases left unmatched: 13. Germline CDR1 SNHLY, CDR2 FYNNEI. This CDR3 is built from 17 residues.